Listed here are 10 T cell receptor beta chains from one sample, sequenced in a study of T cell responses to AZD1222 COVID-19 vaccine. Sequencing used immunoSEQ multiplex PCR; TCRdb keeps in-frame clones, though not all of them. The sample has some 120,000 clones, around 88% seen once. The sequencing here drew on peripheral blood, taken on day 0 of AZD1222 vaccination. Every receptor here comes from an adult in good health.

This clone has just a few counts. The chain is built from TRBV6-5 and TRBJ1-1; TRBD1 might be the D (5 bases). Per the germline V gene, CDR1 is MNHEY and CDR2 is SVGAGI. V lost 6 bases to trimming and J lost 0 bases, with 14 bases between them. The CDR3 is made up of 15 amino acids. The CDR3 sequence: CASSYSGTLNTEAFF. DNA of the CDR3: TGTGCCAGCAGCTATTCAGGGACCCTGAACACTGAAGCTTTCTTT.

J is TRBJ1-4 and V is TRBV4-3; D gene uncertain. The CDR3 runs 16 residues. The V gene lost 0 bases and the J gene lost 8 bases, with 16 bases spanning the gap. Germline V CDR1 and CDR2: LGHNA, YSLEER. The CDR3 spells CASSQETGEPREKLFF. The CDR3 DNA is TGCGCCAGCAGCCAAGAAACGGGAGAACCTCGGGAAAAACTGTTTTTT.

The chain is built from TRBV15 and TRBJ2-7; 7 nucleotides match TRBD1. The CDR3 is 14 residues long. Germline lookup yields CDR1 LNHNV and CDR2 YYDKDF (reference sequence). J gave up 2 bases and V 3 bases, and 4 bases lay outside the gene matches. The CDR3 DNA sequence: TGTGCCACCAGCAGGGGACAGTCGGCCTACGAGCAGTACTTC. Its protein product is CATSRGQSAYEQYF.

This clone was picked up one time. This chain connects TRBV2 to TRBJ1-1, with D maybe TRBD1 (6 bases). Per the germline V gene, CDR1 is SNHLY and CDR2 is FYNNEI. Between the trimmed V and J ends, which lost 11 bases and 1 base, there was a span of 14 bases. This CDR3 has 13 residues. CDR3 loop: CAGSRGQNTEAFF. CDR3 nucleotide sequence: TGTGCCGGATCGCGGGGACAGAACACTGAAGCTTTCTTT.

This chain joins TRBV24-1 and TRBJ1-2, with D perhaps matching TRBD1 (5 bases). V lost 2 bases, J lost 4 bases, and 10 bases lay in between. The CDR3 runs to 14 residues. The V gene's germline CDR1 is KGHDR and CDR2 SFDVKD. This CDR3 is CATSDSQTAYGYTF. The DNA for the CDR3 is TGTGCCACCAGTGATTCGCAGACAGCCTATGGCTACACCTTC.

This clone showed up just once. The chain joins TRBV24-1 to TRBJ1-5, with no clear D. V shed 7 bases and J shed 6 bases, with 9 bases lying between them. Germline lookup yields CDR1 KGHDR and CDR2 SFDVKD. This CDR3 has 12 residues. The CDR3 spells CATRAVSQPQHF. In nucleotides, the CDR3 is TGTGCCACCAGGGCAGTTAGTCAGCCCCAGCATTTT.

This clone was found a few times. The rearrangement uses TRBV19 and TRBJ1-2, with 7 nucleotides matching TRBD1. V lost 5 bases, J lost 8 bases, and 8 bases stayed unmatched. The CDR3 is 13 amino acids. The germline V gene encodes CDR1 LNHDA and CDR2 SQIVND (reference sequence). In DNA form, the CDR3 reads TGTGCCAGTAGTTCCACAGGGGAAGGGGGCTACACCTTC. Translation gives CASSSTGEGGYTF.

The CDR3: CASHRGDEQYF. DNA of the CDR3: TGTGCCAGCCACCGGGGGGACGAGCAGTACTTC. This chain uses TRBV7-3 with TRBJ2-7, with 7 bases identical to TRBD2. The germline V gene encodes CDR1 SGHTA and CDR2 FQGTGA. This CDR3 has 11 amino acids. Trimming cost V 8 bases and J 5 bases; bases outside gene matches: 3.

The V gene is TRBV19, the J gene TRBJ2-4, with D possibly being TRBD2 (6 bases). Germline CDR1 and CDR2: LNHDA and SQIVND (reference sequence). There are 14 residues in the CDR3. V shed 5 bases and J shed 10 bases, with 18 bases lying between them. The CDR3 DNA is TGTGCCAGTAGTGTCTCGGCGGGACTCCTAATTCAGTACTTC. It translates to CASSVSAGLLIQYF.

This rearrangement joins TRBV10-3 to TRBJ2-6; the D call may be TRBD1 or TRBD2 (5 bases each). The CDR3 length is 15 residues. CDR1 is ENHRY and CDR2 is SYGVKD in the germline V gene. V lost 3 bases to trimming and J lost 0 bases, with 6 bases between them. CDR3 DNA: TGTGCCATCAGTGATGGGACCTCTGGGGCCAACGTCCTGACTTTC. Amino acids: CAISDGTSGANVLTF.